One sample yielded the 6 T cell receptor beta chains listed below, sequenced in a study of T cell repertoires in cytomegalovirus infection. Each CDR3 protein gets one entry after TCRdb re-called the reads with MiXCR. The sample includes about 400,000 distinct CDR3 sequences, less than 20% of them seen just once. Sequencing was done on a sample of PBMCs. The receptors stem from a human donor in good health (CMV status not recorded). Some clones in this sample may be carry-over from other donors' samples.

This chain uses TRBV29-1 with TRBJ2-7; D is undetermined. From germline, CDR1 is SQVTM and CDR2 ANQGSEA. V lost 0 bases and J lost 4, with 7 bases in between. The length of the CDR3 is 12 residues. The CDR3 region has the DNA TGCAGCGTTGAAGATTCACAGTACGAGCAGTACTTC. Protein sequence: CSVEDSQYEQYF.

The chain has TRBV15 and TRBJ2-3; D call uncertain. The CDR3 is 14 residues long. V was shortened by 0 bases and J by 3 bases, with 7 bases between the two germline ends. Germline CDR1 is LNHNV and CDR2 is YYDKDF (reference sequence). The chain's CDR3 is CATSREPDTDTQYF. The DNA of the CDR3 is TGTGCCACCAGCAGAGAACCGGATACAGATACGCAGTATTTT. Filled out from reference TRBV15 and TRBJ2-3, the complete variable domain reads DAMVIQNPRYQVTQFGKPVTLSCSQTLNHNVMYWYQQKSSQAPKLLFHYYDKDFNNEADTPDNFQSRRPNTSFCFLDIRSPGLGDTAMYLCATSREPDTDTQYFGPGTRLTVL.

This chain uses TRBV7-8 with TRBJ2-5, with D maybe TRBD2 (5 bases). The V gene's germline CDR1 is SGHVS and CDR2 FQNEAQ. Trimming shortened V by 6 bases and J by 1 base, and 15 bases separated the two germline ends. The CDR3 extends over 15 amino acids. The CDR3 DNA sequence: TGTGCCAGCAGTCCCGGGGATGTTTTCCAAGAGACCCAGTACTTC. It codes for CASSPGDVFQETQYF. Variable domain in full (rest from reference TRBV7-8 and TRBJ2-5): GAGVSQSPRYKVAKRGQDVALRCDPISGHVSLFWYQQALGQGPEFLTYFQNEAQLDKSGLPSDRFFAERPEGSVSTLKIQRTQQEDSAVYLCASSPGDVFQETQYFGPGTRLLVL.

The V gene is TRBV5-6, the J gene TRBJ2-4; possibly TRBD2 for D (7 bases). V dropped 2 bases and J dropped 6 bases, with 15 bases sitting between them. Germline loops: CDR1 SGHDT, CDR2 YYEEEE. The CDR3 length is 15 residues. For the CDR3, the DNA is TGTGCCAGCAGCTTCCGCGGGGGCCGGGGAAACATTCAGTACTTC. Its translation is CASSFRGGRGNIQYF. The variable domain in full, completed from reference TRBV5-6 and TRBJ2-4, reads DAGVTQSPTHLIKTRGQQVTLRCSPKSGHDTVSWYQQALGQGPQFIFQYYEEEERQRGNFPDRFSGHQFPNYSSELNVNALLLGDSALYLCASSFRGGRGNIQYFGAGTRLSVL.

This clonotype was observed a few times. The chain links TRBV2 to TRBJ1-2, with 8 positions matching TRBD1. V dropped 6 bases and J dropped 5; count of bases not matched to a gene: 5. CDR1 is SNHLY, CDR2 FYNNEI, per germline. The CDR3 extends over 13 amino acids. The DNA of the CDR3 is TGTGCCAGCAGACTGGACAGGGCGTATGGCTACACCTTC. Its translation: CASRLDRAYGYTF.

A few counts support this clonotype. The V and J genes are TRBV7-2 and TRBJ2-2; D is uncertain. This CDR3 contains 10 residues. Deletions cut 8 bases from V and 6 bases from J, with 4 bases between. Germline CDR1 SGHTA, CDR2 FQGNSA. CDR3 in amino acids: CASGSGELFF. Here the CDR3 DNA reads TGTGCCAGCGGTTCCGGGGAGCTGTTTTTT.